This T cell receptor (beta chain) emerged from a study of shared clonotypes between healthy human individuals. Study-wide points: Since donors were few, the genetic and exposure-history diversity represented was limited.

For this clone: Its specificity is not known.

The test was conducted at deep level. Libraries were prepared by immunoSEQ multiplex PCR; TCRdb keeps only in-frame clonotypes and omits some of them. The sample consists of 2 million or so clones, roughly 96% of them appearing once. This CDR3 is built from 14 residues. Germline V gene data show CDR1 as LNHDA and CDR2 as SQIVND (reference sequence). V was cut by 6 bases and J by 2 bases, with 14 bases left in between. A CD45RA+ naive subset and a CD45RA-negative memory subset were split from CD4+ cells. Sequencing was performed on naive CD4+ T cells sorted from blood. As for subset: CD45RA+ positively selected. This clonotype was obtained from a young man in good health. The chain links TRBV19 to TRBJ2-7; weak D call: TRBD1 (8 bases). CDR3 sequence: CASSVTGGAYEQYF. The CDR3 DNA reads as TGTGCCAGTAGCGTTACAGGGGGGGCCTACGAGCAGTACTTC.